This T cell receptor beta chain was retrieved from a study of blood T cell repertoires in COVID-19. In the study overall: The samples span acute and convalescent COVID-19 from the United States, Italy and Spain.

Participants, roughly 18 to 100 years old, spanned about 26 US areas. This CDR3 contains 16 residues. V shed 0 bases and J shed 9 bases, with 20 bases lying between them. Germline CDR1 and CDR2: LGHDT and YNNKEL (reference sequence). Profiling relied on immunoSEQ multiplex PCR, and the TCRdb table lists in-frame clones only, not all of them. Among around 230,000 clones listed, approximately 86% were seen once. The sequence was collected from a woman aged 40 to 50 with acute COVID-19. The gene calls are TRBV3-1 (or the pseudogene TRBV3-2) and TRBJ2-5; TRBD2 might be the D (5 bases). Sequenced: PBMCs or T cells enriched from blood (not recorded which). The CDR3 loop is CASSQDASRRYVAQYF. The CDR3 nucleotides are TGTGCCAGCAGCCAAGATGCTAGCAGGAGATACGTGGCCCAGTACTTC.